This T cell receptor (beta chain) was obtained from a study of blood T cell repertoires in COVID-19. Germline V gives CDR1 MDHEN, CDR2 SYDVKM. This CDR3 is 16 amino acids long. The ends lost 1 base at V and 6 bases at J; junction bases unmatched: 10. Profiling relied on immunoSEQ multiplex PCR, and the TCRdb table lists in-frame clones only, not all of them. Here the sample spans roughly 150,000 clones, around 89% being singletons. The sequenced sample was peripheral blood. The sequence was obtained from a middle-aged woman with acute or convalescent COVID-19. The chain has TRBV28 and TRBJ2-3; 7 nucleotides match TRBD2. In nucleotides, the CDR3 is TGTGCCAGCAGTTTATCTCCGGCGCGGGGGAGGGATACGCAGTATTTT. Residues: CASSLSPARGRDTQYF.